This TCR beta chain was recovered during a study of cytomegalovirus exposure and HLA in healthy donors. Vbeta (60) and Jbeta (13) primers were used in the PCR. Measured with immunoSEQ multiplex PCR; TCRdb has only the in-frame clones, and not every one. The sample contains roughly 150,000 clones, 82% of which appear only once. Regarding this clone: The antigen is not known.

General study findings and limits: HLA alleles showed associations with some 17,000 TCR beta sequences in a later analysis, at a 0.05 false discovery rate.

Healthy bone marrow donors made up the cohort. Looked up from germline, CDR1 is SGHAT and CDR2 is FQNNGV. CDR3 size: 15 residues. The germline V and J ends were trimmed by 0 bases and 1 base, with 7 bases remaining between them. V usage is TRBV11-2 and J usage is TRBJ1-5, with D uncertain. The material sequenced was PBMCs. This clonotype was obtained from a girl aged 10-17 years in good health and CMV-seropositive. The CDR3 DNA reads TGTGCCAGCAGCTTAGATGTCAGAAGCAATCAGCCCCAGCATTTT. Translating gives CASSLDVRSNQPQHF.